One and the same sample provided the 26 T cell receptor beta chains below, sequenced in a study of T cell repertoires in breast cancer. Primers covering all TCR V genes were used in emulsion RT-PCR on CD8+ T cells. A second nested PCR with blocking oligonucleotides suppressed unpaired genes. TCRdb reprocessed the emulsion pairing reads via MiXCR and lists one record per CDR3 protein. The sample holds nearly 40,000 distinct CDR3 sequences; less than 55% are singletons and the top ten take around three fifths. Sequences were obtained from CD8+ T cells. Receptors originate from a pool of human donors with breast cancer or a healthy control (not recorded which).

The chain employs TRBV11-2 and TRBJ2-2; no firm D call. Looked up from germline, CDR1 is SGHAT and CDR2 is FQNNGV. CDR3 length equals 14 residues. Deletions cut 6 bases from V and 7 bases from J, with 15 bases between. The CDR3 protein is CASSPNQDLGELFF. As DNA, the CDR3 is TGTGCCAGCAGTCCGAATCAAGACCTCGGGGAGCTGTTTTTT.

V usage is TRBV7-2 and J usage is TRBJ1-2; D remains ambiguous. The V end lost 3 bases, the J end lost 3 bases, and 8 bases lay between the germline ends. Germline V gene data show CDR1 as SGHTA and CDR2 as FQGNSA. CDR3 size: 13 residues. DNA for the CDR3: TGTGCCAGCAGCTTCGAGCTTCACTATGGCTACACCTTC. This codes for CASSFELHYGYTF.

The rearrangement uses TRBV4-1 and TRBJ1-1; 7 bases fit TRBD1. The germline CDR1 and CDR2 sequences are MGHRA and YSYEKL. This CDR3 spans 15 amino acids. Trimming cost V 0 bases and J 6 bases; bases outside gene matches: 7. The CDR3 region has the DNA TGCGCCAGCAGCCAAGAATACAGGGGAAGGTCTGAAGCTTTCTTT. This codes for CASSQEYRGRSEAFF.

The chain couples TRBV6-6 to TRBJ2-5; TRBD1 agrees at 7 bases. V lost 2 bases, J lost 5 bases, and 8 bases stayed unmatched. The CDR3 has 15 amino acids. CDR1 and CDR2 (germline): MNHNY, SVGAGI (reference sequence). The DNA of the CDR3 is TGTGCCAGCAGTTACCCGACCACAGGGGAGGAGACCCAGTACTTC. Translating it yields CASSYPTTGEETQYF.

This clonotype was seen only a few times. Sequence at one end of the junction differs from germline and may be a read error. CDR3 DNA: TGTGCCACCAGAGAGGGCAGGGAGTCACCCCTCCACTTT. It is translated as CATREGRESPLHF. The genes are TRBV10-2 and TRBJ1-6; perhaps TRBD1 as D (5 bases). Per the germline V gene, CDR1 is WSHSY and CDR2 is SAAADI. The CDR3 length is 13 residues.

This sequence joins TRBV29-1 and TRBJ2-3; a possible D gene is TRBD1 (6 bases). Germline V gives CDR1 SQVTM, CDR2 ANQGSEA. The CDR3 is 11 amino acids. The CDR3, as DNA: TGCGGCGGCCTACAGGGAGATACGCAGTATTTT. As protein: CGGLQGDTQYF.

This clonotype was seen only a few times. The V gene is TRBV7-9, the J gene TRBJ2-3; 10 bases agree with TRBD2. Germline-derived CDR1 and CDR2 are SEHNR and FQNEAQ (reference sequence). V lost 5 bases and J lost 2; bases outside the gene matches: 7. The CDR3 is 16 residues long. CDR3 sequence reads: CASSTGTSEITDTQYF. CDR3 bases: TGTGCCAGCAGCACTGGGACTAGCGAAATCACAGATACGCAGTATTTT.

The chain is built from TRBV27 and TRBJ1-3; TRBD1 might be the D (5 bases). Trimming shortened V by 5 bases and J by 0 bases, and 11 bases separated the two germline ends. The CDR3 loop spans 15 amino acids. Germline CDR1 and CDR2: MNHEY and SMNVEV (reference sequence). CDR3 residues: CASSPTDNSGNTIYF. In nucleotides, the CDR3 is TGTGCCAGCAGTCCGACAGACAACTCTGGAAACACCATATATTTT.

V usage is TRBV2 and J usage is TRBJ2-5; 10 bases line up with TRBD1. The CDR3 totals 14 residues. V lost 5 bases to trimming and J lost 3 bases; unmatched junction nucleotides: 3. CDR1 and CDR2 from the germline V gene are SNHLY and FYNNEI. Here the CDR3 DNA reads TGTGCCAGCAGTAGTGGGACAGGGGAAGAGACCCAGTACTTC. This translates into CASSSGTGEETQYF.

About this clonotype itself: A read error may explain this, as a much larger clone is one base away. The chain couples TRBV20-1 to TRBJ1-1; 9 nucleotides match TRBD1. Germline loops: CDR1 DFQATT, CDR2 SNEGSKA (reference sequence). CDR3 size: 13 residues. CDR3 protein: CGARTGENTEAFF. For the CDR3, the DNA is TGCGGTGCGAGGACAGGGGAGAACACTGAAGCTTTCTTT.

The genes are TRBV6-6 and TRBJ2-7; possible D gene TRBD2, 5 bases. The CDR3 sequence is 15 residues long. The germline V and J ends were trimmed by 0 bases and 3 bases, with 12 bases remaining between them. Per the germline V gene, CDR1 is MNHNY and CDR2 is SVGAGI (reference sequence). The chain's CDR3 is CASSYSLDSGYEQYF. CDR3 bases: TGTGCCAGCAGTTACTCACTAGATTCAGGCTACGAGCAGTACTTC.

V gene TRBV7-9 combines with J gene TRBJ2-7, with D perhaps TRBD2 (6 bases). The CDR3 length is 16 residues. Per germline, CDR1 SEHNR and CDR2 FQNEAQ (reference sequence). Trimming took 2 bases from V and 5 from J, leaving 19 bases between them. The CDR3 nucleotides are TGTGCCAGCAGCTTAACGACCCCCGGGGGTTTCAACGAGCAGTACTTC. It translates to CASSLTTPGGFNEQYF.

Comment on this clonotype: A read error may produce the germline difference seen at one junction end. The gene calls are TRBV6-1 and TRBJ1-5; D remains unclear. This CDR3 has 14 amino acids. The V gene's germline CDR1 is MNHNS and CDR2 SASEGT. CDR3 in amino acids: CASSEGYSDQPQHF. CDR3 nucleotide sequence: TGTGCCAGCAGTGAAGGGTATAGCGATCAGCCCCAGCATTTT.

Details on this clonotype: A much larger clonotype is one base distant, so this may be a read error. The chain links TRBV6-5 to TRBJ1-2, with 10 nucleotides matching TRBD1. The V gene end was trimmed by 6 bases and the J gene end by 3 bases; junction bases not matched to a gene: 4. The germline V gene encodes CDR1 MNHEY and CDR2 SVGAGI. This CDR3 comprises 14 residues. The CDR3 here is CASRGQGNHYGYTF. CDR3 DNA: TGTGCCAGCAGGGGACAGGGGAATCACTATGGCTACACCTTC.

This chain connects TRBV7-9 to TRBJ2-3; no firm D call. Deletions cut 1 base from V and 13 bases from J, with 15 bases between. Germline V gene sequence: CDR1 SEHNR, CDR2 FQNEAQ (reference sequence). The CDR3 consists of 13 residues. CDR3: CASSLEWDWAEYF. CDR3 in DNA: TGTGCCAGCAGCTTAGAGTGGGATTGGGCGGAGTATTTT.

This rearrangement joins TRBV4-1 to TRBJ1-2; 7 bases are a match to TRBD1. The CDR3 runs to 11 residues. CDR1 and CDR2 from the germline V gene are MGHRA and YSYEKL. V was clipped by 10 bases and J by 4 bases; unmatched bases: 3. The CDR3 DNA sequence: TGCGCCACCCGGGACAGCTATGGCTACACCTTC. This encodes CATRDSYGYTF.

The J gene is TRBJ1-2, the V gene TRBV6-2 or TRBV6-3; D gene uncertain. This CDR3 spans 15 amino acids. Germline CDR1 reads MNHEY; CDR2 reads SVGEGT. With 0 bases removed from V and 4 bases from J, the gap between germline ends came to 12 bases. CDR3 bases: TGTGCCAGCAGTTACTCGCTAGCAGGTCTCTATGGCTACACCTTC. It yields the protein CASSYSLAGLYGYTF.

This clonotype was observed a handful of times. CDR3 DNA sequence: TGCAGTGCTAGAGGGCCATCCTATGGCTACACCTTC. As protein: CSARGPSYGYTF. The gene calls are TRBV20-1 and TRBJ1-2; D remains unclear. CDR1 and CDR2 (germline): DFQATT, SNEGSKA (reference sequence). Trimming took 1 base from V and 4 from J, leaving 7 bases between them. The CDR3 has 12 amino acids.

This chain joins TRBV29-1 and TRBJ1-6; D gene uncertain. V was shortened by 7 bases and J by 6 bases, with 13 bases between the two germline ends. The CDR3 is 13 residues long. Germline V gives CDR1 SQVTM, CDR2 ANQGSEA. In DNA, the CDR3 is TGCAGCGCCGTGAGTGACTTTAATTCACCCCTCCACTTT. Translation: CSAVSDFNSPLHF. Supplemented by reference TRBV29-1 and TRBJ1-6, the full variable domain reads SAVISQKPSRDICQRGTSLTIQCQVDSQVTMMFWYRQQPGQSLTLIATANQGSEATYESGFVIDKFPISRPNLTFSTLTVSNMSPEDSSIYLCSAVSDFNSPLHFGNGTRLTVT.

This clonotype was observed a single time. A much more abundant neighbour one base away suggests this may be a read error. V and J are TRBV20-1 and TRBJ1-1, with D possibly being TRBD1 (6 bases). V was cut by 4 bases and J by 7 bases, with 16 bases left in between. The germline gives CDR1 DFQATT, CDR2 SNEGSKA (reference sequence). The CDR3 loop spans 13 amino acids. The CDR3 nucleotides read TGCAGTGCTACAGGACAGAACCCCTATGAAGCTTTCTTT. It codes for CSATGQNPYEAFF.

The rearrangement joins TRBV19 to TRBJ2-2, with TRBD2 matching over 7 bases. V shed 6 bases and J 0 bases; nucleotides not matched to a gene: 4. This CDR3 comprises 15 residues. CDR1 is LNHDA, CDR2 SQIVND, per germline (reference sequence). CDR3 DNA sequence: TGTGCCAGTAGCGGGAGGCTAGCGAACACCGGGGAGCTGTTTTTT. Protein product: CASSGRLANTGELFF.

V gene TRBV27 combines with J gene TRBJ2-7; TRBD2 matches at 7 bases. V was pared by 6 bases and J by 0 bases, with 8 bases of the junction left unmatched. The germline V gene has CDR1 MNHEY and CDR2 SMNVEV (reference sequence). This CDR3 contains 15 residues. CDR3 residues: CASSLAGESSYEQYF. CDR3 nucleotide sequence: TGTGCCAGCAGCCTCGCGGGAGAAAGCTCCTACGAGCAGTACTTC.

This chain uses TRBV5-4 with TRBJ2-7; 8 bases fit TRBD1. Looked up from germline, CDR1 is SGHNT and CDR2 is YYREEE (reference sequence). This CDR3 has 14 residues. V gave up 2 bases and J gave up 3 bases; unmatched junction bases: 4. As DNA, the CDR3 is TGTGCCAGCAGCTTCCAGGACAGGGACTACGAGCAGTACTTC. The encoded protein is CASSFQDRDYEQYF.

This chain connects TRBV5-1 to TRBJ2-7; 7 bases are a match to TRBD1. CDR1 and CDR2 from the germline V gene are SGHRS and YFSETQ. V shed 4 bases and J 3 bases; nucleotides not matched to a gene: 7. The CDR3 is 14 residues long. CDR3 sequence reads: CASSRGWDSYEQYF. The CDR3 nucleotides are TGCGCCAGCAGCCGGGGATGGGACAGCTACGAGCAGTACTTC.

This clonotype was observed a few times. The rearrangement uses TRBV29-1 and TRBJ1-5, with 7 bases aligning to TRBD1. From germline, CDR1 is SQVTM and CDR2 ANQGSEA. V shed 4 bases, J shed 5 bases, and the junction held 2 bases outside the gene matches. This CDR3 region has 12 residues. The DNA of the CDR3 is TGCAGCGTTGGAGGGGGCGATCAGCCCCAGCATTTT. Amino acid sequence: CSVGGGDQPQHF.

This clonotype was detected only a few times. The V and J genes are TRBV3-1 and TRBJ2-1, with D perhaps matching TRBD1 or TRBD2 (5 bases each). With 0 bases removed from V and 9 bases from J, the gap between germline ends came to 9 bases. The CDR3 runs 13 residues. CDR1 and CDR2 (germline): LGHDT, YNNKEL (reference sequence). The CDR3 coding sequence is TGTGCCAGCAGCCAAGACGCAGGGAGTGAGCAGTTCTTC. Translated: CASSQDAGSEQFF.